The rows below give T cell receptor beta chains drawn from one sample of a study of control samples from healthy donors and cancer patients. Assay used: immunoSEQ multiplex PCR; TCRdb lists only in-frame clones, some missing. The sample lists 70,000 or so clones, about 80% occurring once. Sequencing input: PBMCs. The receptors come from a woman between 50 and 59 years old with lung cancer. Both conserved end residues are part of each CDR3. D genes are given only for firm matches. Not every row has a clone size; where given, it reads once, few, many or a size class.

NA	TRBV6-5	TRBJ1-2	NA	TGTGCCAGCAAGGTAGGAGGAAACTATGGCTACACCTTC	CASKVGGNYGYTF
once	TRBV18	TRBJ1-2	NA	TGTGCCAGCTCCCGGGACAAAAACTATGGCTACACCTTC	CASSRDKNYGYTF
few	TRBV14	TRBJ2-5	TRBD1	TGTGCCAGCAGCAAGGGGGCACTGACACTAAGAGAGACCCAGTACTTC	CASSKGALTLRETQYF
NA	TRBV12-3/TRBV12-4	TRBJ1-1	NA	TGTGCCAGCAGTACGCAGAGGACTGAAGCTTTCTTT	CASSTQRTEAFF
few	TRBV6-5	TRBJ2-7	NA	TGTGCCAGCAGTTATGGGGACACATCCTACGAGCAGTACTTC	CASSYGDTSYEQYF
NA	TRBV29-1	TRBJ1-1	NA	TGCAGCGGGACAGCTAGACCTGAGATGAACACTGAAGCTTTCTTT	CSGTARPEMNTEAFF
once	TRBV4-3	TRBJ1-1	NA	TGCGCCAGCAGCCAAGATCGGGGGGCGAACACTGAAGCTTTCTTT	CASSQDRGANTEAFF
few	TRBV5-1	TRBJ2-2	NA	TGCGCCAGCAGCTTAGGTCCGGGACCGAACACCGGGGAGCTGTTTTTT	CASSLGPGPNTGELFF
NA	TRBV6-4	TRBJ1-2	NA	TGTGCCAGCAGTCCCGGGTCGGCAGGCGGATCTAACTATGGCTACACCTTC	CASSPGSAGGSNYGYTF
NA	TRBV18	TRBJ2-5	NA	TGTGCCAGCTCACCAATGGCCAGGGGAATACCGGAGACCCAGTACTTC	CASSPMARGIPETQYF
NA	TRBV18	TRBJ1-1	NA	TGTGCCAGCTCACGAACTACTGGAGTGGAGGGCACTGAAGCTTTCTTT	CASSRTTGVEGTEAFF
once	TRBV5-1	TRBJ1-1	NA	TGCGCCAGCAGCTGGGGGGCTGAAGCTTTCTTT	CASSWGAEAFF
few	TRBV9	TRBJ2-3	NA	TGTGCCAGCAGCGTAGTCTCCGGGCGCACAGATACGCAGTATTTT	CASSVVSGRTDTQYF